Detailed here is one TCR beta chain. Its antigen remains unidentified. Time point: baseline pretreatment blood. The treatment was: 15 Gy SBRT to primary tumor, nephrectomy 4 weeks later. Radiation-treated patients gave blood at baseline, week 2 and week 4. The data were obtained in a study of radiation and T cells in renal cell carcinoma. Study-wide results and limits: Top tumor clonotypes rose in blood 2 weeks post-radiation, then contracted. No pretreatment tumor biopsies were available for baseline clonotypes.

Germline loops: CDR1 MNHNS, CDR2 SASEGT. V was pared by 2 bases and J by 6 bases, with 14 bases between. This CDR3 contains 14 residues. Data came from immunoSEQ multiplex PCR; TCRdb stores just in-frame clones and leaves some out. The repertoire includes about 49,000 clones, around 83% of them detected once, and about 33% sits in the top ten. The source was blood, collected from a patient whose treatment included radiotherapy and nephrectomy. This receptor was identified in a woman in her 70s with renal cell carcinoma. The genes are TRBV6-1 and TRBJ2-7, with D tentatively TRBD1 (5 bases). CDR3 region: CASSERAGKFEQYF. DNA of the CDR3: TGTGCCAGCAGTGAACGGGCAGGGAAGTTCGAGCAGTACTTC.